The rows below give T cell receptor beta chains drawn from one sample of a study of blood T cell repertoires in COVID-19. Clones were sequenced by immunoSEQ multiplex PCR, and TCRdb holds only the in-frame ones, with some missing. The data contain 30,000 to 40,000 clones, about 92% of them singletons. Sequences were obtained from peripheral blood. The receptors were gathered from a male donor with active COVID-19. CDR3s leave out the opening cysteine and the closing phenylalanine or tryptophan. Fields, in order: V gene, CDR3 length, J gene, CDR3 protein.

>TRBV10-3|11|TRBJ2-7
ATRDSGDYEQY
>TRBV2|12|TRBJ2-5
ASGPEGRRETQY
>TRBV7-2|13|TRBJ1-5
ASSPRVIGGQPQH
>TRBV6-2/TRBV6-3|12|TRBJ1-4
ASSYRDFGVKLF
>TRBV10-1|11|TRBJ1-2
ASSVRDSYGYT
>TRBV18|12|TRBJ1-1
ASSPRALNTEAF
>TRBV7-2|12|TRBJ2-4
ASSPQGVYSIQY
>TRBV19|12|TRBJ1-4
ASSATGANEKLF
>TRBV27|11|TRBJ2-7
ASSYRGLSEQY
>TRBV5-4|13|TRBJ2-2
ASSLGPSNTGELF
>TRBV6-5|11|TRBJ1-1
ASSLRQDTEAF
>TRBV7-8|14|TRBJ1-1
ASSLTALRRNTEAF
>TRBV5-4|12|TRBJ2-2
ASSSGGRTGELF
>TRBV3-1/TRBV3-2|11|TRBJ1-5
ASSQDNRGPQH
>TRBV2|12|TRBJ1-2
ASRGQSTNYGYT
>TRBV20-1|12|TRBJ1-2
SASNGQGWYGYT
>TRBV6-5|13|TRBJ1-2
ASNDRGRENYGYT
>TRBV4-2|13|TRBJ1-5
ASSQERGSNQPQH
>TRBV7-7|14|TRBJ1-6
ASSPRDRATNSPLH
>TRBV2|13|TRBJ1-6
ASSEYSSYNSPLH
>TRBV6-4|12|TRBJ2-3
ASSYGGSTDTQY
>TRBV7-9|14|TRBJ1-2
ASSRNLGQANYGYT
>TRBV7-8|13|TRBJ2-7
ASSLGGTDSYEQY
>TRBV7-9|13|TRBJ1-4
ASSEVGGTNEKLF
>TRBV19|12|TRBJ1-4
ASRGLSTNEKLF
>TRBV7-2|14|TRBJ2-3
ASSGRSAGDTDTQY
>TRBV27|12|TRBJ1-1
ASSPNRGNTEAF
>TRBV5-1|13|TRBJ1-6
ASSLWGEGNSPLH
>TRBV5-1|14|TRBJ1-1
ASRRWTGTMNTEAF
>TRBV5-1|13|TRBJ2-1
ASSASSGGYSEQF
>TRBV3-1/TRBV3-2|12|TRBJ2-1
ASSQAGGRNEQF
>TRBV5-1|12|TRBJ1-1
ASSLVAGMTEAF
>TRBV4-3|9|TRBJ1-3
ASSQANTIY
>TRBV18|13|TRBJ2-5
ASSPRGTNRETQY
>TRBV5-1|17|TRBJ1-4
ASSIAGTGFGATNEKLF
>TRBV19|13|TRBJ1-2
ASSILDRGNYGYT
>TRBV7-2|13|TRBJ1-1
ASSYPLSGGDEAF
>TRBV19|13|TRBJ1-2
ATRDADRGLYGYT
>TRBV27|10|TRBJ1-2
ASRTGSYGYT
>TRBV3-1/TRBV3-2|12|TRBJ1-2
ASSPRQGRYGYT
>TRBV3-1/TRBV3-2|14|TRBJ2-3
ASSQVGSGGTDTQY
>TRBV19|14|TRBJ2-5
ASSIGSRGKQETQY
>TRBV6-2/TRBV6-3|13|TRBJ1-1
ASSYSTGWDTEAF
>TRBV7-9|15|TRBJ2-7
ASSPAGFGTGFHEQY
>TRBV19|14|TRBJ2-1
ASSIVGLGDDNEQF
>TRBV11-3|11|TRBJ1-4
ASRGQANEKLF
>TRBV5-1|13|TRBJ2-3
ASSHGDRSPDTQY
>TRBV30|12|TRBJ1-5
AWDESALNQPQH
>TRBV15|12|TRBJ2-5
ATSIRLAGETQY
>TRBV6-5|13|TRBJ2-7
ASSYSKGTSGKQY
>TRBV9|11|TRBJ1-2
ASSADTGYGYT
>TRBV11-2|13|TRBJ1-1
ASSPRQATGTEAF
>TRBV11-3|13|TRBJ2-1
ASSPSAGQNNEQF
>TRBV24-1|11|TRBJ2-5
ATSPGTEETQY
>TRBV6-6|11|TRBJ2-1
ATGGGANNEQF
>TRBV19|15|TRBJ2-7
ASSPRSLGTGSYEQY
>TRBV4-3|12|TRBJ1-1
ASSHSTGVTEAF
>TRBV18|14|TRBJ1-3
ASSPRAREAGNTIY
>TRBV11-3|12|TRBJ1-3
ASSLSPSGNTIY